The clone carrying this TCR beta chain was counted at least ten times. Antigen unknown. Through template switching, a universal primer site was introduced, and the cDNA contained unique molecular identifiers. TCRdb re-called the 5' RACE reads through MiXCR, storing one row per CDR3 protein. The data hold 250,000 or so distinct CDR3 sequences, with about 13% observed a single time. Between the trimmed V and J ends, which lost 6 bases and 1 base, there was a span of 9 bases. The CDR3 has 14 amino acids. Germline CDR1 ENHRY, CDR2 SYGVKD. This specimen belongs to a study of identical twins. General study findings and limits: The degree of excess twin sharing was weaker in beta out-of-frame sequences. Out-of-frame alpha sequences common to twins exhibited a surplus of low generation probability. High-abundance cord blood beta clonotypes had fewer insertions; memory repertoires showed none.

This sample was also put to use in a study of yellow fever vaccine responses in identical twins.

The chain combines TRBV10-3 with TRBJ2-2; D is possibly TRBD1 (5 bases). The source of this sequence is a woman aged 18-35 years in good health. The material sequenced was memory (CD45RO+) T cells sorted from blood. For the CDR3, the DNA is TGTGCCATCAGGGGTCAGGGGAACACCGGGGAGCTGTTTTTT. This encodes CAIRGQGNTGELFF.